In this sample, the clone carrying this T cell receptor (beta chain) turned up many times. The sample is drawn from a study of blood T cells in healthy people across ages. For the second PCR, which ran for roughly 6 to 12 cycles, a sample-barcoded 5' primer and a J-beta primer mix were used. TCRdb called the 5' RACE reads again in MiXCR, with one record for every CDR3 protein. Of around 1,700,000 distinct CDR3 sequences in the sample, over 25% were seen once. This receptor was taken from a woman aged 30 to 39 in good health. The material sequenced was blood.

CDR3 nucleotide sequence: TGTGCCAGCAGCCCAGCCCGGGACAGGGGGACCGAGACCCAGTACTTC. This sequence encodes CASSPARDRGTETQYF. The chain links TRBV7-2 to TRBJ2-5; TRBD1 matches 11 bases. Trimming at V came to 5 bases and at J to 5 bases, leaving 10 bases not matched to a gene. The germline gives CDR1 SGHTA, CDR2 FQGNSA. The CDR3 is 16 residues long.